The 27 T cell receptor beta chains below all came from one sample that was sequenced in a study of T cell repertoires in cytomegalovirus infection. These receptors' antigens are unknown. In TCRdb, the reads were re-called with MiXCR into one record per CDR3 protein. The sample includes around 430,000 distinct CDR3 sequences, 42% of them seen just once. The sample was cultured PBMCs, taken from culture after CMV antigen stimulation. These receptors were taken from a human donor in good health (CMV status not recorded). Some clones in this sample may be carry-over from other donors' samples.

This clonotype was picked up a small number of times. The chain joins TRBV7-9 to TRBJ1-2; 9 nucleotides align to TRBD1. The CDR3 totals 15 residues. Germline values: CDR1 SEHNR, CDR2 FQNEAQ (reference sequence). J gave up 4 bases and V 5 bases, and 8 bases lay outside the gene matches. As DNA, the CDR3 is TGTGCCAGCAGCCCCTGGGACAGGGCCACCTATGGCTACACCTTC. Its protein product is CASSPWDRATYGYTF.

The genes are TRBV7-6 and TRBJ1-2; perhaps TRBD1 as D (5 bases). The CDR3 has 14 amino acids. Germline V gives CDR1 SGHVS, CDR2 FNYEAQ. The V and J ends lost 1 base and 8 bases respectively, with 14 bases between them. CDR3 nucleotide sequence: TGTGCCAGCAGCTTAGAGGCAGGGAAGGAGGGCTACACCTTC. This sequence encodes CASSLEAGKEGYTF.

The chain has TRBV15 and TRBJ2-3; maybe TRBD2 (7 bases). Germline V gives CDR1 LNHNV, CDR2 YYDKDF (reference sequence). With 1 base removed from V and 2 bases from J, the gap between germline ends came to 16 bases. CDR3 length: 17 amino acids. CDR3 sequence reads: CATSRGRLGGATDTQYF. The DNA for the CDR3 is TGTGCCACCAGCAGAGGACGTTTAGGGGGGGCCACAGATACGCAGTATTTT.

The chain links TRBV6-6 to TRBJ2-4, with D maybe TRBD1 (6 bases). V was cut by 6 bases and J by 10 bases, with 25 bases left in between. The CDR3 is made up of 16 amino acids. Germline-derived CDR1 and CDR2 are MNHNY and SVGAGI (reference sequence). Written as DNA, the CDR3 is TGTGCCAGCAGCCCGGGCCCTACAGGGTCCCGTTATATTCAGTACTTC. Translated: CASSPGPTGSRYIQYF.

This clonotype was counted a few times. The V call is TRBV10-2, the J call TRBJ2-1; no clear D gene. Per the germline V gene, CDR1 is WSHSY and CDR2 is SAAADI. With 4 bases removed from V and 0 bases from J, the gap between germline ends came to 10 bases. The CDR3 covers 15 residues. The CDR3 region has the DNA TGCGCCAGCAGTGCGAACAGAAACTCCTACAATGAGCAGTTCTTC. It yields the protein CASSANRNSYNEQFF.

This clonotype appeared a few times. Written as DNA, the CDR3 is TGTGCCAGCAGTTGGCCTGGGACTAGCGGGAGGAATGAGCAGTTCTTC. This translates into CASSWPGTSGRNEQFF. The rearrangement joins TRBV12-3 or TRBV12-4 to TRBJ2-1; the match to TRBD2 covers 15 bases. The CDR3 has 16 amino acids. The V and J ends lost 4 bases and 7 bases, in that order; junction bases with no gene match: 5.

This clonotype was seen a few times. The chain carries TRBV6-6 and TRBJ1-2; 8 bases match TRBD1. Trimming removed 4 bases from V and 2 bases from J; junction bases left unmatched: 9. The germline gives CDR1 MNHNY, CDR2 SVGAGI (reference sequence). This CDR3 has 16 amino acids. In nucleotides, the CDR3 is TGTGCCAGCAGTTCCACCCGGGACAGGACGAACTATGGCTACACCTTC. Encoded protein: CASSSTRDRTNYGYTF.

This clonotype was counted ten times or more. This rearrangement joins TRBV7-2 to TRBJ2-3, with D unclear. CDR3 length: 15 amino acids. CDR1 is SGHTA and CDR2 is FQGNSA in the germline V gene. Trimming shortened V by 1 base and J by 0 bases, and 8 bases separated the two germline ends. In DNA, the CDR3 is TGTGCCAGCAGCTTAGTCCTGGGTAGCACAGATACGCAGTATTTT. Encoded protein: CASSLVLGSTDTQYF.

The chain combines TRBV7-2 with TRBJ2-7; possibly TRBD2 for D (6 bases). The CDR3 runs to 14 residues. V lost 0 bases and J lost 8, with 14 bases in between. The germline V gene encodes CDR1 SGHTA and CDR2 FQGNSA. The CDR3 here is CASSLAAGNGKQYF. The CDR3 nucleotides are TGTGCCAGCAGCTTAGCGGCGGGAAATGGAAAGCAGTACTTC.

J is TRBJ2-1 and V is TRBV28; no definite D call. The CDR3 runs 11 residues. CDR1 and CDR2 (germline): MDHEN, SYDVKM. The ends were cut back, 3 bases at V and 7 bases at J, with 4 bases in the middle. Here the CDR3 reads CASSFENEQFF. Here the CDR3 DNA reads TGTGCCAGCAGTTTCGAGAATGAGCAGTTCTTC.

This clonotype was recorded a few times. In DNA form, the CDR3 reads TGTGCCAGCATGGGGGACGCACCCCCCTATGGCTACACCTTC. It is translated as CASMGDAPPYGYTF. The chain joins TRBV2 to TRBJ1-2, with D perhaps matching TRBD1 (5 bases). There are 14 residues in the CDR3. Germline lookup yields CDR1 SNHLY and CDR2 FYNNEI. V was pared by 7 bases and J by 4 bases, with 16 bases between.

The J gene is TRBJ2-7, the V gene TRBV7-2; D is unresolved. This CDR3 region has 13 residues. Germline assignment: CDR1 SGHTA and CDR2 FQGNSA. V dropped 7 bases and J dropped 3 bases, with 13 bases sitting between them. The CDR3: CASNNPQDYEQYF. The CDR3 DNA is TGTGCCAGCAACAACCCCCAGGACTACGAGCAGTACTTC.

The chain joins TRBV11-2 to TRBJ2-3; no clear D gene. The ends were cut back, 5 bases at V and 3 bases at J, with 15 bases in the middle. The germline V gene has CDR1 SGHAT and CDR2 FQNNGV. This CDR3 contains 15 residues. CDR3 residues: CASSPVGTETDTQYF. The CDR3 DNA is TGTGCCAGCAGCCCAGTGGGTACGGAGACAGATACGCAGTATTTT.

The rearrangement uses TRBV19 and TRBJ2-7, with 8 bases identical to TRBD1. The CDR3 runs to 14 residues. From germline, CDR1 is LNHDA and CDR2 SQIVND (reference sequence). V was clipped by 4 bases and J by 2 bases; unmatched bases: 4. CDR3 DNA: TGTGCCAGTAGTAAGGGACAGGAGACCTACGAGCAGTACTTC. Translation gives CASSKGQETYEQYF.

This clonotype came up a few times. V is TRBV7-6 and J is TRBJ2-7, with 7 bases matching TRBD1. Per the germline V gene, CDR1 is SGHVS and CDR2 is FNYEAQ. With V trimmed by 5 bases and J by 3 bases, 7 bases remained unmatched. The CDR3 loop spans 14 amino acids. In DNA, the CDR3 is TGTGCCAGCAGCCAGGGACAGCTCCTCTACGAGCAGTACTTC. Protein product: CASSQGQLLYEQYF.

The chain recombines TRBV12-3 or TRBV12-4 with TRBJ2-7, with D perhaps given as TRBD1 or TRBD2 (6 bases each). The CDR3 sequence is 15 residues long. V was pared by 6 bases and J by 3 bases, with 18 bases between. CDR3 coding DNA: TGTGCCAGCAGGGCCTTCGGGGGCCAAGGCTACGAGCAGTACTTC. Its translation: CASRAFGGQGYEQYF.

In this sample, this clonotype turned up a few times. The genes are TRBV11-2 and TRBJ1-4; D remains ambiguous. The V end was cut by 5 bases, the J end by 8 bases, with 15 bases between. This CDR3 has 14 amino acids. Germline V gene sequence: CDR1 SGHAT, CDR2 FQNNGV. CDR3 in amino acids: CASSLPGAWEKLFF. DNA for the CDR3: TGTGCCAGCAGCCTCCCTGGAGCGTGGGAAAAACTGTTTTTT. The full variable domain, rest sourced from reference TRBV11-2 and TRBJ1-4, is EAGVAQSPRYKIIEKRQSVAFWCNPISGHATLYWYQQILGQGPKLLIQFQNNGVVDDSQLPKDRFSAERLKGVDSTLKIQPAKLEDSAVYLCASSLPGAWEKLFFGSGTQLSVL.

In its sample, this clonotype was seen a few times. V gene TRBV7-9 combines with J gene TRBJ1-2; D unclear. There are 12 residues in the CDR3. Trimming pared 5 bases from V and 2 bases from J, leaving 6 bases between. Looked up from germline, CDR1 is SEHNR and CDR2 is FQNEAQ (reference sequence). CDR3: CASSKTNYGYTF. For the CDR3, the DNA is TGTGCCAGCAGCAAAACAAACTATGGCTACACCTTC.

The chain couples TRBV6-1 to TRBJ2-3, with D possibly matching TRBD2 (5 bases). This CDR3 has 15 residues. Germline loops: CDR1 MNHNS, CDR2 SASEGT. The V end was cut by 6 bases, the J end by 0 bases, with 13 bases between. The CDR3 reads CASSEGPPSTDTQYF. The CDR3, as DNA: TGTGCCAGCAGCGAGGGCCCCCCTAGCACAGATACGCAGTATTTT.

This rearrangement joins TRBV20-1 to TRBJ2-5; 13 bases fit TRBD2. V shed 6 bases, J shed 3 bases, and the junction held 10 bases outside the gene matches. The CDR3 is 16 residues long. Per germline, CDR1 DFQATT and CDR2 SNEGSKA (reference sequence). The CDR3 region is CSAENPGLAGEETQYF. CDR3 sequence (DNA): TGCAGTGCAGAAAACCCAGGACTAGCGGGAGAAGAGACCCAGTACTTC.

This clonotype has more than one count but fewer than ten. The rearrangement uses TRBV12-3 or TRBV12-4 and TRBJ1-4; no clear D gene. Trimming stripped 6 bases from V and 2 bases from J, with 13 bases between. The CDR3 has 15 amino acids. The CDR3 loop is CASRAPGRTNEKLFF. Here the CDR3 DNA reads TGTGCCAGCAGGGCACCTGGACGGACTAATGAAAAACTGTTTTTT.

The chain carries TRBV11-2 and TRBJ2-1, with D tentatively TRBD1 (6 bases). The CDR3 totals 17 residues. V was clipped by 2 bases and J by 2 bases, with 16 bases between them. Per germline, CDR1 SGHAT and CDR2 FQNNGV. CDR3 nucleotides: TGTGCCAGCAGCTTAAGGGCAGGGGTAGGGACCTACAATGAGCAGTTCTTC. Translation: CASSLRAGVGTYNEQFF. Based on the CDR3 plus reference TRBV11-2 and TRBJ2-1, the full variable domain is EAGVAQSPRYKIIEKRQSVAFWCNPISGHATLYWYQQILGQGPKLLIQFQNNGVVDDSQLPKDRFSAERLKGVDSTLKIQPAKLEDSAVYLCASSLRAGVGTYNEQFFGPGTRLTVL.

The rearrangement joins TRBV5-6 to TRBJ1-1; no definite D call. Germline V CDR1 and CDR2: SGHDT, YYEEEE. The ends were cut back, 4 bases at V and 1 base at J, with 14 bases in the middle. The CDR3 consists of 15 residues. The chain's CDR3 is CASSPLVGSNTEAFF. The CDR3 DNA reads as TGTGCCAGCAGCCCCCTGGTGGGGTCGAACACTGAAGCTTTCTTT.

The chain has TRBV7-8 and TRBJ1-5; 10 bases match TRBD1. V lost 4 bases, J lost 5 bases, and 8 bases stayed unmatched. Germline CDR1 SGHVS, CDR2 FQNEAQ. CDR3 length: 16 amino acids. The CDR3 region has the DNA TGTGCCAGCAGCTCAGACAGGGGGCTCGAGGATCAGCCCCAGCATTTT. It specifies CASSSDRGLEDQPQHF.

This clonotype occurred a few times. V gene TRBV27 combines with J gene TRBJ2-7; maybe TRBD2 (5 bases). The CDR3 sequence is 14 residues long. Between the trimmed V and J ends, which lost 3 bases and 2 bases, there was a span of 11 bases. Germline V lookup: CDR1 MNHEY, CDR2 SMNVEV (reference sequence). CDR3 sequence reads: CASSLGEKAYEQYF. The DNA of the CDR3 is TGTGCCAGCAGTTTGGGAGAGAAAGCCTACGAGCAGTACTTC.

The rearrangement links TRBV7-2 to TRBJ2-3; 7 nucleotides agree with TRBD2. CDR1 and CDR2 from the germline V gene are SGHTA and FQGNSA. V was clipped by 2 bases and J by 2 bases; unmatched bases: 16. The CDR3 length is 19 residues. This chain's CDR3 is CASSLRGVLGLEATDTQYF. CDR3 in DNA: TGTGCCAGCAGCTTACGGGGGGTTCTTGGACTAGAGGCCACAGATACGCAGTATTTT.

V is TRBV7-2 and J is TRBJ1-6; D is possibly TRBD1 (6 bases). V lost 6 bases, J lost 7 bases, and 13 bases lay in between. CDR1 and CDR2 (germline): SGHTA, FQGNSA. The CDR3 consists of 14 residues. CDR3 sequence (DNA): TGTGCCAGCAGGGCGACAGGCGTCAATTCACCCCTCCACTTT. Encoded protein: CASRATGVNSPLHF.